This T cell receptor beta chain is from a study of blood T cells in healthy people across ages. Alongside a J-beta primer mix, a sample-barcoded 5' primer served in a second PCR lasting roughly 6 to 11 cycles. From the 5' RACE reads, TCRdb called clonotypes with MiXCR, one entry per CDR3 protein. Of approximately 680,000 distinct CDR3 sequences in the sample, less than 40% are singletons; the top ten hold just over 15%. The sequence was collected from a woman aged 80 or over in good health. Sample: blood.

DNA of the CDR3: TGTGCCACCAGTGGAGGGTACCGAGAGATCCAGTACTTC. It codes for CATSGGYREIQYF. V gene TRBV24-1 combines with J gene TRBJ2-7, with D possibly matching TRBD2 (5 bases). The CDR3 runs 13 residues. The germline CDR1 and CDR2 sequences are KGHDR and SFDVKD. The ends were cut back, 5 bases at V and 10 bases at J, with 17 bases in the middle.